This TCR beta chain derives from a study of T cells after posttransplantation cyclophosphamide (dated by TCRdb to the mid-2010s). A note on the overall study: T cell repertoire reconstitution was tracked by TRB sequencing after myeloablative bone marrow transplantation in which posttransplantation cyclophosphamide was used as GVHD prophylaxis. Because TRA and TRB clonality were tightly correlated in 9 samples, subsequent TCR analyses were focused on TRB only. Public TRB sequences were checked against a database of over 3,500 sequences associated with responses to pathogens, tumor antigens, self-antigens and alloantigens. In 3 patients, up to about 3 additional blood samples taken between 2 and 5.2 years after transplant also underwent TRB sequencing, as did pretransplant blood from a handful of patients. Antigen receptor sequencing covered samples from a few dozen PTCy-treated patients and around 15 of their related bone marrow donors. TRB sequencing was performed on blood from all 35 or so PTCy patients with 1-year posttransplant specimens. Here is what the overall study found, with its caveats: Across approximately 45 patients, recipient CMV seropositivity and CMV reactivation were highly associated with TRB clonality; PTCy diversity was similar to CNI/methotrexate controls. The TRB repertoires of T cells infiltrating skin or GI tract showed only limited overlap with the TRB repertoires of T cells in blood. Donor-recipient similarity was low at 1-2 months but rose over the first year, and later blood repertoires were often dominated by donor CD8+ memory clones.

The CDR3 numbers 16 residues from cysteine through phenylalanine. Only the CDR3 portion is preserved as DNA: 48 bases, with reading frame beginning at the first base. In the germline V gene, CDR1 corresponds to SGHVS and CDR2 to FNYEAQ. V loses 0 bases, J loses 2 bases, and the germline ends lie 14 bases apart. Comments on this clone: What antigen it recognizes has not been identified. No base qualities exist here, and no much larger clone lies one base off it.

Genomic DNA was the input for TRB sequencing, which was run either with the immunoSEQ assay at survey resolution or with the hsTCRB kit. The study's processing was this. The immunoSEQ software handled the initial read processing, while the LymphoSeq R package was used for the repertoire analyses. Clonality was computed as 1 minus normalized Shannon entropy; Gini coefficient was also calculated for each TRB dataset. To infer phenotypes in unsorted samples, TRB sequences from sorted subsets of the recipient or donor were mapped onto unsorted samples from the same recipient. Drawn from immuneACCESS, this table holds only the in-frame rearrangements with V and J called that TCRdb kept. Clones are partly lost; checked studies trace under half to an unresolved V gene and leave the rest unexplained. For V, J and clone size, that table is used; D and trimming come from the DNA. Recorded for this sample are under 50,000 clones; about 90% of them occurred a single time. About 2.5% of the sample belongs to the ten largest clones.

In the paper's terms, the treatment or condition label means: high-dose cyclophosphamide on days +3 and +4 as single-agent GVHD prophylaxis. For conditioning, the PTCy patients got busulfan and fludarabine, then a related or unrelated marrow graft, followed by cyclophosphamide on days +3 and +4. PTCy-treated patients were drawn from a prospective multi-institutional clinical trial. Peripheral blood and bone marrow mononuclear cells were isolated by Ficoll-Hypaque density centrifugation and cryopreserved. Specimen: PBMCs, collected just over 60 days after allogeneic stem cell transplant with posttransplant cyclophosphamide. Recombination linked TRBV7-6 to TRBJ2-7, with a weak D call of TRBD2 (5 bases match). This sequence originates from a male patient between 55 and 70 years old who received an allogeneic stem cell transplant from a related donor and was CMV-positive. Some T cells seen after a transplant may have their origin in the graft donor. This receptor carries the CDR3 CASSLAPSEGTYEQYF. The DNA sequence is as follows: TGTGCCAGCAGCTTAGCTCCCTCAGAGGGTACCTACGAGCAGTACTTC. The full variable domain, with segments outside the CDR3 supplied by the reference TRBV7-6 and TRBJ2-7 proteins, appears as GAGVSQSPRYKVTKRGQDVALRCDPISGHVSLYWYRQALGQGPEFLTYFNYEAQQDKSGLPNDRFSAERPEGSISTLTIQRTEQRDSAMYRCASSLAPSEGTYEQYFGPGTRLTVT.